Reported below is one T cell receptor (beta chain). This receptor's antigen is unknown. No qualities accompany the bases; no much larger clone lies one base away. The data stem from a study of cytomegalovirus exposure and HLA in healthy donors (TCRdb year 2017). Broadly, across the study: In an earlier analysis of some 550 of the donors, roughly 300 Gb of sequence data and about 110 million unique TCR beta sequences from about 180 million T cells were reported. The later analysis used no new phenotypic data to find candidate immune exposures, relying instead on TCR beta sequences and their occurrence across donors. Along with the approximately 670-subject first cohort, a separate validation cohort of over a hundred different subjects was used. The T cell repertoires of several hundred subjects were profiled by immunosequencing and related to cytomegalovirus serostatus. All discovery cohort repertoires had been generated on a single sequencing platform. On average, roughly 240,000 unique TCR beta nucleotide sequences were sequenced per donor among a few hundred genotyped donors of the cohort, with roughly 18% of those sequences being non-productive. To decide whether each TCR beta V gene segment behaved as functional or pseudogenic, an earlier analysis of fewer than 750 of the donors relied on high-throughput TCR beta sequencing. The number of typed donors differed by locus: about 620-640 for A, B, C, DRB1 and DQB1; approximately 530 for DQA1; approximately 600 for DPA1; and around 450 for DPB1. In a later analysis, previously published TCR beta repertoires from several hundred donors were re-analyzed and high-resolution HLA genotyping was added so that TCR occurrence patterns could be studied. The genetic ancestry cluster associated with self-reported Caucasian donors included 80% to 90% of the roughly 400 genotyped donors. A later genetic analysis used genome-wide SNP genotypes for about 55% of the 666 donors, treating that subset as a discovery cohort. The study aimed to test whether signatures of past pathogen exposure could be identified by cataloging public T cell receptors. Five DR-DQ haplotypes were treated as single units for association and clustering because of strong linkage in the cohort. High-throughput TCR immunosequencing, statistical association of individual TCRs with disease status, and machine learning were combined to predict cytomegalovirus infection status. Around 320 gigabases of sequencing data and tens of millions of unique TCR sequences were included in an early release covering several hundred HLA-typed donors. Donor age, sex, ethnicity and CMV serostatus were collected together with the repertoire data. Both class I and class II loci were covered by HLA typing, at four-digit resolution.

In total, 630 or so healthy bone marrow donors made up the cohort. All cohort members were sampled while nominally healthy, although unrecorded immune exposures were likely present. The donor was CMV seronegative and was included in the group of a few hundred seronegative cohort members. Every donor gave a peripheral blood sample, and the peripheral blood mononuclear cells from that sample were used for TCR beta sequencing. The Qiagen DNeasy Blood Extraction Kit was used to extract genomic DNA from the blood cell samples. Trimming costs V 2 bases and J 2 bases, and their ends lie 13 bases apart. The CDR3 covers 15 residues, taking in both the cysteine and the phenylalanine. The kept DNA is CDR3 alone, 45 bases in frame from the first base. CDR1 is given as PRHDT and CDR2 as FYEKMQ, both from the germline V gene (reference sequence). What the work shows at the level of the full study, not this receptor alone: A cluster of highly shared sequence variants was judged likely to represent a technical artifact of the sequencing pipeline. Sequencing depth was assumed to be roughly uniform across donors in the presence/absence analyses, though that assumption may not hold. Linkage disequilibrium might explain the correlated functional status among segregating V segments, but an unknown experimental factor could not be ruled out. It was suggested by the authors that the approach could potentially be generalized to other disease states and immunological phenotypes. Some IMGT-functional V segments, including TRBV6-2 and TRBV6-3, could not be told apart with the 87-base-pair reads, so those segments were excluded. A later analysis reported that several top co-occurrence clusters appeared linked to parvovirus B19, influenza, CMV and Epstein-Barr virus. The study gave a list of roughly 150 TCR beta chains associated with cytomegalovirus. A later analysis associated about 17,000 TCR beta sequences with specific HLA alleles at a false discovery rate of 0.05. Most CMV-associated TCR beta chains appeared to be HLA-restricted in a later analysis, and the HLA associations seemed to be driven largely by CMV exposure. The classifier was reported to diagnose cytomegalovirus status with high specificity and sensitivity in both the original cohort and the validation cohort. In an earlier analysis of approximately 600 of the donors, most TCR beta V segments were observed in productive rearrangements about 87% or about 30% of the time, broadly matching IMGT annotations. Immune exposure information for the cohort was limited to CMV serostatus. Across donors, most TCR sequences were observed very rarely, whereas some public TCRs were present in many individuals. Because some donors lacked HLA typing at each locus, the association tests relied only on the typed subset. When HLA alleles, especially DR and DQ, strongly co-occurred, TCR associations were difficult to assign to individual alleles. Compared with equally common non-associated chains, HLA-associated TCR beta chains in a later analysis were more clonally expanded and had lower generation probabilities. A few of the identified cytomegalovirus-associated TCR beta chains were confirmed in vitro to be specific for cytomegalovirus antigens. A further reported finding was that TCR beta sequences accurately predicted the HLA-A and HLA-B alleles for most subjects in the first cohort. V-gene and J-gene trimming of TCR beta chains was associated with a missense DCLRE1C variant in a later genetic analysis, and the association was replicated in an independent cohort. Because counts were too low, approximately 15 rarely observed V segments, including chromosome 9 orphons, were excluded from the earlier analysis of about 500 of the donors. According to a later genetic analysis, donors in an Asian-associated ancestry cluster had fewer N-insertions in productive TCRs than the approximately 630-donor mean. A later analysis found that TCR association rates varied across HLA loci, with DRB1 alleles showing the most associated TCRs and HLA-C alleles the fewest. The cohort was sequenced for TCR beta chains only, and without alpha or paired-chain data the features that could be detected were limited.

The library was built by means of the immunoSEQ multiplex PCR assay. A mixture of 60 forward primers for TCR Vbeta segments and 13 reverse primers for TCR Jbeta segments was used in the multiplex PCR. A multiplex PCR assay on genomic DNA amplified the CDR3 region of rearranged TCR beta genes. The Illumina HiSeq System was used to sequence the amplified TCR beta libraries as 87-base-pair reads. Regarding the original processing steps: Across the 640 or so repertoires, a later analysis counted 80 million or so unique TCR beta chains, around 10 million of which were shared by at least two donors. To remove PCR and sequencing errors, raw reads were error-corrected and collapsed into unique sequences using a nearest-neighbor algorithm that merged closely related sequences. To assign V, D and J gene segments, CDR3 sequences were aligned to IMGT reference sequences. For a sequence to be retained, at least a six-nucleotide match to both a V gene segment and a J gene segment was required. A rearrangement was called productive if the CDR3 had no stop codons and remained in frame with V and J, and every other rearrangement was called non-productive. Following IMGT convention, CDR3 was defined as the stretch from the second conserved V-encoded cysteine to the conserved J-encoded phenylalanine. In an earlier analysis of around 600 of the donors, sequences lacking an unambiguous match to a single V gene segment were excluded. An earlier analysis of several hundred of the donors classified V segments as functional when productive rearrangements were above 56.7% and as segregating when the standard deviation between donors was above 5%. A statistical classification framework was developed to diagnose cytomegalovirus status using the catalog of TCR beta chain sequences. In a later analysis, TCR nucleotide sequences were compared against IMGT/GENE-DB human TR gene sequences so that V and J genes could be assigned. The TCRdist pipeline was used in a later analysis to assign CDR3 sequences and most-parsimonious VDJ recombination scenarios. In a later analysis, each TCR beta chain was defined by its CDR3 amino acid sequence together with its V-gene family, and reads without a unique V-gene family were excluded. In a later analysis, fewer than 600 highly shared, low-generation-probability nucleotide sequences were removed to address suspected cross-contamination and a sequencing artifact. In a later analysis, a clonal expansion index was calculated for each public chain from normalized within-repertoire ranks of inferred template counts. In a later analysis, generation probabilities were computed with a VDJ recombination model fitted to out-of-frame rearrangements, and the resulting probabilities were checked against IGoR. In a later analysis, hypergeometric tests were used to score TCR-TCR, TCR-HLA and TCR-CMV co-occurrence, with a repertoire-size bias correction applied to TCR pairs. To estimate false discovery rates, a later analysis permuted the HLA or CMV assignments 20 times. In a later analysis, co-occurring TCRs were grouped with DBSCAN, and TCRdist sequence similarity was added when clustering was performed within HLA-allele-positive subsets. For co-occurrence clustering, repertoires with fewer than 30,000 or more than 120,000 public chains were excluded, along with roughly five repertoires with anomalous nucleotide sharing. Entries here come from immuneACCESS through TCRdb and include only in-frame sequences with V and J called. Some clones fail to appear in such tables; in the studies checked, an unresolved V gene covers under half of the shortfall, and the cause of the remainder is unknown. Clone size and the V and J calls come from that table; the DNA yielded D and trimming. The sample yields roughly 70,000 clones; roughly 78% were counted once. Under 2.5% of the sample is taken by the ten largest.

This receptor was identified in a man between 18 and 35 years old in good health and CMV-seronegative. Recombination joined TRBV13 with TRBJ2-7, with a weak D call of TRBD2 (5 bases match). Sequencing was performed on PBMCs. In nucleotide form, the sequence is TGTGCCAGCAGCTTAAGCGGACGCCCAGCCTACGAGCAGTACTTC. The translation is CASSLSGRPAYEQYF.